The sequence of this T cell receptor (beta chain) was determined in a study of identifying expanded T cells in peripheral blood (dated by TCRdb to about 2019). Concerning the study at large: Four technical replicates, made by sequencing separate aliquots from the same pool of genomic DNA, were compared pairwise. General findings and caveats noted by the study authors: For all healthy donors, the variance in clone template counts between two-week samples rose significantly as total template count increased. The binomial model flagged about 1.2 differentially abundant clones between technical replicates, compared with about 16 over approximately two weeks and roughly 19 over roughly 4 weeks. Across all healthy-donor time intervals, the beta-binomial model significantly lowered both the number of clones called differentially abundant and the false-positive rate. The authors expected that biological variance in healthy repertoires might rise further over much longer intervals, such as months to years.

As for this clone: Its binding antigen is unknown. No per-base quality is available; no much larger clone lies one base away.

No immune events, such as infections, were documented for the healthy donors during the collection period. Healthy-donor blood repertoires served as a training cohort to calibrate time-dependent variance in a beta-binomial model of T-cell clone differential abundance. The training cohort included around 10 healthy donors, of whom 3 were female and 7 were male. The donors were between roughly 25 and 65 years old, with an average age of around 42 years. Obtained from a commercial supplier, whole blood was collected from each healthy donor at three time points set around two weeks apart. Genomic DNA was extracted from unsorted whole blood for immunosequencing. The immunoSEQ Assay, which uses bias-controlled multiplex PCR amplification of genomic DNA, was used to profile TCRbeta CDR3 regions. The paper's processing steps were these. To quantify the absolute abundance of each unique TCRbeta CDR3 region, the sequences were collapsed and filtered. Differential abundance was assessed using a binomial (Fisher-equivalent) model and a beta-binomial model in which time-dependent variance fitted from healthy donors was added. Any clone with fewer than 5 combined templates was excluded, and a clone was called differentially abundant if its Benjamini-Hochberg FDR was below 0.01. Beta-binomial variance was modeled as a function of total template count across the two samples using the form v = (b*log(k)+a)^2. TCRdb stores this immuneACCESS table with in-frame sequences only. Part of the clones is absent; in the studies checked, under half of the shortfall reflects unresolved V genes, and no reason is known for the rest. The V and J calls and the clone size are those of that table, but D and trimming were determined from the DNA. For this sample the table gives approximately 59,000 clones, of which about nine tenths were detected only once. In total, the top ten clones hold roughly 3.6% of the sample.

The CDR3 spans 16 residues, from the cysteine through the phenylalanine. Of the read, only the CDR3 DNA is kept; its 48 bases are in frame from base 1. Trimming leaves V shorter by 4 bases and J shorter by 7 bases, with the junction holding 14 bases beyond the gene matches. Looking up the germline V gene yields CDR1 SGDLS and CDR2 YYNGEE. This receptor was obtained from a person aged 18 to 75 in good health. The chain joins TRBV9 to TRBJ2-4; 7 junctional bases match TRBD2. Sequencing was performed on blood. The DNA sequence is as follows: TGTGCCAGCAGCCCGACGAGCGGGACGGGCCGGAACATTCAGTACTTC. Translated, it reads CASSPTSGTGRNIQYF. This CDR3, with the reference TRBV9 and TRBJ2-4 proteins standing in past its ends, gives the full variable domain DSGVTQTPKHLITATGQRVTLRCSPRSGDLSVYWYQQSLDQGLQFLIQYYNGEERAKGNILERFSAQQFPDLHSELNLSSLELGDSALYFCASSPTSGTGRNIQYFGAGTRLSVL.